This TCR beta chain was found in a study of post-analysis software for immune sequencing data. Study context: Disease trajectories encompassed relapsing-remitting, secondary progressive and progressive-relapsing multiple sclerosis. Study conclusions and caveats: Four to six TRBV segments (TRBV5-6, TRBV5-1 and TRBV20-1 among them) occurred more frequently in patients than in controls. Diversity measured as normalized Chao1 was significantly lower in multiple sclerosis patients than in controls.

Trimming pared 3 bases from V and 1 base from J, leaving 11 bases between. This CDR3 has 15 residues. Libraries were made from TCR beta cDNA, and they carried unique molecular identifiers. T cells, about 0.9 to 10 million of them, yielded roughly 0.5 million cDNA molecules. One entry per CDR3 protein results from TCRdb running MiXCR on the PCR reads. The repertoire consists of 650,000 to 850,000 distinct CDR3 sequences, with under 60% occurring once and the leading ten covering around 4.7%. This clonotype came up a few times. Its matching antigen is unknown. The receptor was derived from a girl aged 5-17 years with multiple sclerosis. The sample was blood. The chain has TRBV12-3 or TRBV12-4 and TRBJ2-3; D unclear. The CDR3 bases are TGTGCCAGCAGTTTTGTGGCTCAGGGCACAGATACGCAGTATTTT. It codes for CASSFVAQGTDTQYF.